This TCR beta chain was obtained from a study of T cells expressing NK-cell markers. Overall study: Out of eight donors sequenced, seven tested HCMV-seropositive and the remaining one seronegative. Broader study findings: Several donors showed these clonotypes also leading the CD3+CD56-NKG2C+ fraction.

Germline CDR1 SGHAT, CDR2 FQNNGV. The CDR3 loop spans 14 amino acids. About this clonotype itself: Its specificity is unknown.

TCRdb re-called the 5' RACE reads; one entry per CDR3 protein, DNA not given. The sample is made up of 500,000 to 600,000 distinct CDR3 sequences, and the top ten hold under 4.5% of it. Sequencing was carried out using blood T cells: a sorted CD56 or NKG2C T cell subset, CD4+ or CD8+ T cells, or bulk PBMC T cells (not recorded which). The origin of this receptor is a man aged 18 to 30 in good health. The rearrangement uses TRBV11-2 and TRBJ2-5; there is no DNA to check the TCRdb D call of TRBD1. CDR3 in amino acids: CASSQTGRSETQYF.